The clone carrying this T cell receptor beta chain was seen repeatedly, ten times or more. Trimming took 6 bases from V and 2 from J, leaving 12 bases between them. The CDR3 sequence is 14 residues long. The record originates from a study of response to subunit inactivated influenza vaccine. TCRdb called the RT-PCR reads again in MiXCR, with one record for every CDR3 protein. The repertoire holds around 250,000 distinct CDR3 sequences, with more than 10% as singletons. The origin of this receptor is a man in his fifties or sixties who received an inactivated influenza vaccine. The material was non-naive T cells sorted from PBMCs, obtained about 14 days before vaccination. The rearrangement joins TRBV12-3 or TRBV12-4 to TRBJ2-3; D possibly corresponds to TRBD1 (5 bases). CDR3 sequence reads: CASRMTDLTDTQYF. Here the CDR3 DNA reads TGTGCCAGCAGGATGACAGATCTCACAGATACGCAGTATTTT.